Following are 32 T cell receptor beta chains from one sample sequenced in a study of blood T cell repertoires in COVID-19. Clones were sequenced by immunoSEQ multiplex PCR, and TCRdb holds only the in-frame ones, with some missing. The table records a few hundred thousand clones, around 89% of them present only once. Material for sequencing was PBMCs or T cells enriched from blood (not recorded which). The receptors were sampled from a woman under 30 in a cohort exposed to, infected with or recovered from COVID-19 (not recorded which).

The V call is TRBV10-1, the J call TRBJ2-5, with D possibly TRBD2 on 7 matching bases. The CDR3 covers 16 residues. Germline lookup yields CDR1 WNHNN and CDR2 SYGVQD (reference sequence). V was shortened by 0 bases and J by 5 bases, with 16 bases between the two germline ends. CDR3 residues: CASSESNGGAVETQYF. Here the CDR3 DNA reads TGCGCCAGCAGTGAGTCGAATGGGGGGGCCGTGGAGACCCAGTACTTC.

V gene TRBV7-8 combines with J gene TRBJ1-6, with D possibly being TRBD1 (6 bases). This CDR3 is 14 amino acids long. Germline V lookup: CDR1 SGHVS, CDR2 FQNEAQ. The V and J ends lost 5 bases and 10 bases respectively, with 15 bases between them. This CDR3 is CASSHRESRSPLHF. CDR3 nucleotide sequence: TGTGCCAGCAGCCACAGGGAGAGTAGGTCACCCCTCCACTTT.

The V gene is TRBV18, the J gene TRBJ1-2; TRBD1 aligns across 7 bases. The CDR3 covers 15 residues. V lost 1 base, J lost 2 bases, and 4 bases stayed unmatched. CDR1 KGHSH and CDR2 LQKENI come from the germline V gene. CDR3 amino acids: CASSPRTGPNYGYTF. As DNA, the CDR3 is TGTGCCAGCTCACCACGGACAGGTCCAAACTATGGCTACACCTTC.

This clone was observed a few times. The DNA of the CDR3 is TGTGCCAGCCAAGTAACAGGGAACACCGGGGAGCTGTTTTTT. Its translation is CASQVTGNTGELFF. V is TRBV28 and J is TRBJ2-2; D is perhaps TRBD1 (5 bases). V was clipped by 8 bases and J by 1 base, with 11 bases between them. Germline CDR1 MDHEN, CDR2 SYDVKM. This CDR3 spans 14 amino acids.

J is TRBJ1-1 and V is TRBV9; no firm D call. V lost 4 bases and J 2 bases, leaving 9 bases between the germline ends. Per germline, CDR1 SGDLS and CDR2 YYNGEE. The CDR3 is made up of 13 amino acids. CDR3 DNA sequence: TGTGCCAGCAGCCCCCCGAGTAACACTGAAGCTTTCTTT. It codes for CASSPPSNTEAFF. Supplemented by reference TRBV9 and TRBJ1-1, the full variable domain reads DSGVTQTPKHLITATGQRVTLRCSPRSGDLSVYWYQQSLDQGLQFLIQYYNGEERAKGNILERFSAQQFPDLHSELNLSSLELGDSALYFCASSPPSNTEAFFGQGTRLTVV.

This chain uses TRBV14 with TRBJ2-5, with D maybe TRBD1 (6 bases). The CDR3 sequence is 16 residues long. V was clipped by 0 bases and J by 3 bases, with 14 bases between them. Germline V CDR1 and CDR2: SGHDN, FVKESK. The CDR3 DNA sequence: TGTGCCAGCAGCCAAGATTCTTGGAGGACAGAAGAGACCCAGTACTTC. Translation: CASSQDSWRTEETQYF. Combining the CDR3 with reference TRBV14 and TRBJ2-5 gives the whole variable domain EAGVTQFPSHSVIEKGQTVTLRCDPISGHDNLYWYRRVMGKEIKFLLHFVKESKQDESGMPNNRFLAERTGGTYSTLKVQPAELEDSGVYFCASSQDSWRTEETQYFGPGTRLLVL.

The chain employs TRBV15 and TRBJ1-2; the match to TRBD1 covers 7 bases. Losses at the gene ends were 2 bases for V and 7 bases for J; bases not matched to a gene: 7. The CDR3 extends over 14 amino acids. Per germline, CDR1 LNHNV and CDR2 YYDKDF (reference sequence). The CDR3 sequence is CATSRTQGDFGYTF. Here the CDR3 DNA reads TGTGCCACCAGCAGAACGCAGGGGGATTTTGGCTACACCTTC.

This chain connects TRBV7-8 to TRBJ1-1; D perhaps matches TRBD1 (5 bases). V was shortened by 5 bases and J by 5 bases, with 12 bases between the two germline ends. Germline V gene lookup returns CDR1 SGHVS and CDR2 FQNEAQ. The CDR3 runs to 13 residues. CDR3 sequence: CASSGGDWTEAFF. CDR3 sequence (DNA): TGTGCCAGCAGCGGGGGGGATTGGACTGAAGCTTTCTTT.

The rearrangement uses TRBV4-2 and TRBJ1-5; no reliable D call. The V end was cut by 0 bases, the J end by 1 base, with 7 bases between. This CDR3 has 15 amino acids. CDR1 LGHNA and CDR2 YNFKEQ come from the germline V gene. This chain's CDR3 is CASSQDGGSNQPQHF. The CDR3 region has the DNA TGTGCCAGCAGCCAAGATGGCGGAAGCAATCAGCCCCAGCATTTT.

The gene calls are TRBV28 and TRBJ2-4; D uncertain. V was clipped by 7 bases and J by 2 bases, with 18 bases between them. The CDR3 totals 16 residues. Germline-derived CDR1 and CDR2 are MDHEN and SYDVKM. CDR3 DNA: TGTGCCAGCACCCCAGGTAGAGCCCATTCCAAAAACATTCAGTACTTC. Its protein product is CASTPGRAHSKNIQYF.

J is TRBJ2-7 and V is TRBV12-1; the table's D call of TRBD2 was not tested on the DNA. TRBV12-1 is a listed pseudogene. CDR3 length: 21 residues. CDR3: CASSFRDKKKAGGLIAYEQYF. DNA of the CDR3: TGTGCCAGCAGCTTCCGGGACAAGAAAAAGGCGGGGGGCCTCATTGCCTACGAGCAGTACTTC.

CDR3 DNA: TGTGCCAGCAGCCAAGTTATAGGAGTCCAAGAGACCCAGTACTTC. This translates into CASSQVIGVQETQYF. The chain links TRBV3-1 (or the pseudogene TRBV3-2) to TRBJ2-5; D is undetermined. This CDR3 has 15 amino acids. Trimming stripped 1 base from V and 1 base from J, with 10 bases between. Germline assignment: CDR1 LGHDT and CDR2 YNNKEL (reference sequence).

This chain uses TRBV18 with TRBJ2-7; a possible D gene is TRBD1 (5 bases). The germline V gene encodes CDR1 KGHSH and CDR2 LQKENI. V was clipped by 4 bases and J by 0 bases, with 13 bases between them. The CDR3 runs to 15 residues. The chain's CDR3 is CASSRQGGVSYEQYF. The CDR3 bases are TGTGCCAGCTCACGTCAGGGTGGTGTCTCCTACGAGCAGTACTTC.

The chain uses TRBV2 and TRBJ1-5, with D maybe TRBD1 (6 bases). The CDR3 contains 14 residues. Trimming shortened V by 4 bases and J by 7 bases, and 14 bases separated the two germline ends. The V gene's germline CDR1 is SNHLY and CDR2 FYNNEI. CDR3 amino acids: CASSGKNRDQPQHF. CDR3 nucleotide sequence: TGTGCCAGCAGTGGAAAAAACAGGGACCAGCCCCAGCATTTT.

The V gene is TRBV27, the J gene TRBJ2-3; 7 nucleotides match TRBD1. Per germline, CDR1 MNHEY and CDR2 SMNVEV (reference sequence). Trimming removed 5 bases from V and 2 bases from J; junction bases left unmatched: 4. This CDR3 has 14 amino acids. CDR3 region: CASSRTGHTDTQYF. The CDR3 DNA follows: TGTGCCAGCAGTCGGACAGGACACACAGATACGCAGTATTTT.

This chain joins TRBV5-1 and TRBJ1-4; TRBD1 agrees at 7 bases. The CDR3 covers 15 residues. Germline trimming cut 5 bases from V and 7 bases from J; bases unmatched to any gene: 11. The germline gives CDR1 SGHRS, CDR2 YFSETQ. For the CDR3, the DNA is TGCGCCAGCAGGCAGAAGACAGGGTCGGGTGAAAAACTGTTTTTT. It specifies CASRQKTGSGEKLFF.

The chain links TRBV12-3 or TRBV12-4 to TRBJ2-7, with 9 positions matching TRBD1. This CDR3 is 13 amino acids long. With V trimmed by 6 bases and J by 5 bases, 5 bases remained unmatched. The CDR3 bases are TGTGCCAGCAGGCCTACAGGGGGCCACGAGCAGTACTTC. Translation: CASRPTGGHEQYF.

Worth noting for this clone: Other DNA sequences in the same sample also yield this CDR3. The rearrangement uses TRBV19 and TRBJ1-1, with TRBD1 matching over 10 bases. Germline CDR1 and CDR2: LNHDA and SQIVND (reference sequence). The CDR3 covers 14 residues. V trimming: 3 bases; J trimming: 4 bases; junction bases outside the gene matches: 2. CDR3 DNA: TGTGCCAGTAGTATCGGGACAGGGGTCACTGAAGCTTTCTTT. Amino acid sequence: CASSIGTGVTEAFF.

The DNA for the CDR3 is TGTGCCAGCCACGGACAGGGGATGATAGGCTACACCTTC. The encoded protein is CASHGQGMIGYTF. This rearrangement joins TRBV6-5 to TRBJ1-2; 9 bases fit TRBD1. From germline, CDR1 is MNHEY and CDR2 SVGAGI. The CDR3 is 13 amino acids. After removal of 8 bases from V and 8 bases from J, the junction contained 9 bases not matched to a gene.

The rearrangement uses TRBV3-1 (or the pseudogene TRBV3-2) and TRBJ1-4; D might be TRBD1 (5 bases). The germline gives CDR1 LGHDT, CDR2 YNNKEL (reference sequence). The CDR3 length is 13 residues. V was shortened by 7 bases and J by 6 bases, with 12 bases between the two germline ends. Here the CDR3 reads CASTGGAYEKLFF. The DNA of the CDR3 is TGTGCCAGCACGGGGGGAGCTTATGAAAAACTGTTTTTT.

The V and J genes are TRBV28 and TRBJ1-2, with TRBD1 identical over 9 bases. The CDR3 runs to 14 residues. CDR1 and CDR2 from the germline V gene are MDHEN and SYDVKM. V lost 8 bases to trimming and J lost 4 bases; unmatched junction nucleotides: 8. CDR3 DNA: TGTGCCAGCTCCGGACAGGGGTCTTTCTATGGCTACACCTTC. This gives the protein CASSGQGSFYGYTF.

The chain couples TRBV5-4 to TRBJ1-2; 7 positions match TRBD1. Losses at the gene ends were 4 bases for V and 3 bases for J; bases not matched to a gene: 9. CDR3 length: 15 residues. Germline V gives CDR1 SGHNT, CDR2 YYREEE (reference sequence). CDR3 amino acids: CASSTPTGVHYGYTF. The CDR3 bases are TGTGCCAGCAGCACACCCACAGGGGTGCACTATGGCTACACCTTC.

The chain combines TRBV28 with TRBJ2-3; 9 bases are shared with TRBD2. CDR1 and CDR2 from the germline V gene are MDHEN and SYDVKM. V trimming: 4 bases; J trimming: 1 base; junction bases outside the gene matches: 9. CDR3 length: 17 amino acids. The CDR3 region has the DNA TGTGCCAGCAGTTCTCCCCAGCGGGGGGCCCGCACAGATACGCAGTATTTT. This codes for CASSSPQRGARTDTQYF.

This chain joins TRBV3-1 (or the pseudogene TRBV3-2) and TRBJ2-5, with 7 bases fitting TRBD1. This CDR3 comprises 13 residues. Trimming cost V 6 bases and J 2 bases; bases outside gene matches: 3. CDR1 is LGHDT, CDR2 YNNKEL, per germline (reference sequence). The CDR3 bases are TGTGCCAGCAGACCAGGGGGTCAAGAGACCCAGTACTTC. It yields the protein CASRPGGQETQYF.

This clone was observed once. The chain recombines TRBV7-3 with TRBJ1-2, with D maybe TRBD1 (5 bases). The ends were cut back, 0 bases at V and 0 bases at J, with 8 bases in the middle. The CDR3 has 15 amino acids. CDR1 SGHTA and CDR2 FQGTGA come from the germline V gene. The CDR3: CASSLTGQANYGYTF. DNA of the CDR3: TGTGCCAGCAGCTTAACGGGGCAAGCTAACTATGGCTACACCTTC.

This chain uses TRBV15 with TRBJ1-6; 8 nucleotides align to TRBD1. The CDR3 consists of 16 residues. V shed 0 bases, J shed 10 bases, and the junction held 8 bases outside the gene matches. Looked up from germline, CDR1 is LNHNV and CDR2 is YYDKDF (reference sequence). The CDR3 region is CATSRDQGAAESPLHF. Here the CDR3 DNA reads TGTGCCACCAGCAGAGACCAGGGGGCGGCCGAATCACCCCTCCACTTT.

The rearrangement joins TRBV18 to TRBJ2-2, with a weak D call TRBD2 (6 bases). V lost 3 bases to trimming and J lost 1 base, with 12 bases between them. The germline V gene encodes CDR1 KGHSH and CDR2 LQKENI. The CDR3 is made up of 16 amino acids. In DNA, the CDR3 is TGTGCCAGCTCACCGGGAGTAGCGGAGAACACCGGGGAGCTGTTTTTT. This translates into CASSPGVAENTGELFF.

This chain links TRBV11-2 with TRBJ2-1, with 7 bases aligning to TRBD1. The germline V gene has CDR1 SGHAT and CDR2 FQNNGV. Trimming at V came to 2 bases and at J to 7 bases, leaving 8 bases not matched to a gene. CDR3 length: 15 amino acids. This chain's CDR3 is CASSLRKTGTNEQFF. The CDR3 DNA reads TGTGCCAGCAGCTTACGAAAGACAGGGACGAATGAGCAGTTCTTC. Supplemented by reference TRBV11-2 and TRBJ2-1, the full variable domain reads EAGVAQSPRYKIIEKRQSVAFWCNPISGHATLYWYQQILGQGPKLLIQFQNNGVVDDSQLPKDRFSAERLKGVDSTLKIQPAKLEDSAVYLCASSLRKTGTNEQFFGPGTRLTVL.

V and J are TRBV29-1 and TRBJ2-5; TRBD1 agrees at 9 bases. Germline V gene data show CDR1 as SQVTM and CDR2 as ANQGSEA. The CDR3 has 14 residues. Trimming at V came to 6 bases and at J to 2 bases, leaving 7 bases not matched to a gene. CDR3 nucleotide sequence: TGCAGCGTGGGGACAGGGCTCTTACAAGAGACCCAGTACTTC. Translation gives CSVGTGLLQETQYF.

The rearrangement links TRBV10-2 to TRBJ1-1, with D hard to call. Per the germline V gene, CDR1 is WSHSY and CDR2 is SAAADI. The CDR3 length is 15 residues. Trimming cost V 3 bases and J 1 base, with 12 bases left between them. DNA of the CDR3: TGCGCCAGCAGTGATGAGGGATGGTGGAACACTGAAGCTTTCTTT. Amino acids: CASSDEGWWNTEAFF.

The rearrangement uses TRBV7-2 and TRBJ2-7; TRBD2 might be the D (7 bases). This CDR3 has 19 amino acids. Per the germline V gene, CDR1 is SGHTA and CDR2 is FQGNSA. V dropped 5 bases and J dropped 4 bases, with 30 bases sitting between them. CDR3 sequence reads: CASSELWGGAGTPHYEQYF. In DNA form, the CDR3 reads TGTGCCAGCAGCGAATTATGGGGGGGCGCGGGAACCCCTCATTACGAGCAGTACTTC. Together with reference TRBV7-2 and TRBJ2-7, the CDR3 gives the full variable domain: GAGVSQSPSNKVTEKGKDVELRCDPISGHTALYWYRQSLGQGLEFLIYFQGNSAPDKSGLPSDRFSAERTGGSVSTLTIQRTQQEDSAVYLCASSELWGGAGTPHYEQYFGPGTRLTVT.

V usage is TRBV7-2 and J usage is TRBJ1-2, with a weak D call TRBD1 (6 bases). The CDR3 contains 16 residues. Germline V gene sequence: CDR1 SGHTA, CDR2 FQGNSA. With 5 bases removed from V and 8 bases from J, the gap between germline ends came to 24 bases. CDR3 region: CASSPQGSGSNRGYTF. CDR3 DNA: TGTGCCAGCAGCCCACAGGGTTCGGGAAGTAATCGGGGCTACACCTTC.